This T cell receptor (beta chain) was obtained from a study of cytomegalovirus exposure and HLA in healthy donors. Study-wide findings and caveats: Segments of the TCR beta V type were, in most cases, productive about 90% or about 30% of the time in an earlier analysis. Other equally common chains were less clonally expanded than HLA-associated TCR beta chains, a later analysis showed. A reported reduction in N-insertions relative to the 666-donor mean was seen in an Asian-associated ancestry cluster in a later analysis.

The study sampled nominally healthy donors, though unrecorded immune exposures were likely. As to this clone: Its specificity is unknown.

The V and J ends lost 4 bases and 2 bases respectively, with 13 bases between them. The CDR3 is made up of 15 amino acids. Germline CDR1 reads SGHRS; CDR2 reads YFSETQ. This PCR relied on a set of 60 Vbeta primers and 13 Jbeta primers. Profiled with immunoSEQ multiplex PCR; TCRdb holds only in-frame clones, not every one. The data hold 150,000 or so clones, with 70% observed a single time. V and J are TRBV5-1 and TRBJ2-1; D might be TRBD1 (6 bases). This sequence was found in a woman between 55 and 75 years old in good health and CMV-seropositive. Sequencing was performed on PBMCs. The CDR3 loop is CASSQVGAAYNEQFF. The CDR3 nucleotides are TGCGCCAGCAGCCAGGTGGGGGCCGCCTACAATGAGCAGTTCTTC.